This passage covers 16 T cell receptor beta chains from one sample sequenced in a study of cytomegalovirus exposure and HLA in healthy donors. Vbeta (60) and Jbeta (13) primers were used in the PCR. Generated by immunoSEQ multiplex PCR, the TCRdb table keeps only in-frame clones and is missing some. The data hold roughly 100,000 clones, with around 84% observed a single time. Sequencing was carried out using PBMCs. These TCRs come from a man aged 25 to 40 in good health and CMV-seronegative.

This chain connects TRBV19 to TRBJ1-1, with TRBD1 matching over 8 bases. J lost 1 base, V lost 5 bases, and 12 bases had no gene match. The CDR3 is 17 residues long. Germline V gives CDR1 LNHDA, CDR2 SQIVND (reference sequence). The CDR3 protein is CASSPPLTGTGNTEAFF. CDR3 in DNA: TGTGCCAGTAGTCCCCCTCTCACCGGGACAGGGAACACTGAAGCTTTCTTT.

V is TRBV6-1 and J is TRBJ2-7, with unresolved D. This CDR3 has 13 residues. The ends were cut back, 3 bases at V and 0 bases at J, with 6 bases in the middle. Germline V gene sequence: CDR1 MNHNS, CDR2 SASEGT. In DNA form, the CDR3 reads TGTGCCAGCAGTGACGTCCTCTCCTACGAGCAGTACTTC. Translation gives CASSDVLSYEQYF.

This rearrangement joins TRBV27 to TRBJ2-1; no clear D gene. The CDR3 spans 12 residues. The germline V gene has CDR1 MNHEY and CDR2 SMNVEV (reference sequence). The V and J ends lost 5 bases and 6 bases respectively, with 8 bases between them. CDR3 nucleotides: TGTGCCAGCAGTCTAGGTCCCAATGAGCAGTTCTTC. This codes for CASSLGPNEQFF.

The V and J genes are TRBV4-3 and TRBJ2-7; tentatively, D is TRBD2 (7 bases). The CDR3 is 16 residues long. Germline CDR1 reads LGHNA; CDR2 reads YSLEER. V was cut by 0 bases and J by 4 bases, with 16 bases left in between. This chain's CDR3 is CASSQDLGGRGYEQYF. The DNA for the CDR3 is TGCGCCAGCAGCCAAGATCTCGGGGGGCGCGGGTACGAGCAGTACTTC.

This clone was found a few times. The chain is built from TRBV19 and TRBJ2-7, with 7 bases matching TRBD1. The CDR3 length is 15 residues. After removal of 3 bases from V and 3 bases from J, the junction contained 8 bases not matched to a gene. Germline values: CDR1 LNHDA, CDR2 SQIVND (reference sequence). The CDR3 here is CASSIKGQLFYEQYF. DNA of the CDR3: TGTGCCAGTAGTATTAAGGGACAGCTTTTCTACGAGCAGTACTTC. Together with reference TRBV19 and TRBJ2-7, the CDR3 gives the full variable domain: DGGITQSPKYLFRKEGQNVTLSCEQNLNHDAMYWYRQDPGQGLRLIYYSQIVNDFQKGDIAEGYSVSREKKESFPLTVTSAQKNPTAFYLCASSIKGQLFYEQYFGPGTRLTVT.

The genes are TRBV27 and TRBJ2-7; D is perhaps TRBD2 (6 bases). CDR1 is MNHEY, CDR2 SMNVEV, per germline (reference sequence). V lost 5 bases to trimming and J lost 3 bases, with 17 bases between them. This CDR3 is built from 15 residues. This CDR3 is CASSLTPRDYYEQYF. CDR3 coding DNA: TGTGCCAGCAGTCTAACCCCGCGGGATTACTACGAGCAGTACTTC.

This chain connects TRBV29-1 to TRBJ2-7; the match to TRBD1 covers 8 bases. The V segment lost 7 bases and the J segment 2 bases; nucleotides outside the gene matches: 4. CDR1 and CDR2 from the germline V gene are SQVTM and ANQGSEA. The CDR3 sequence is 12 residues long. This CDR3 is CSAGTGTYEQYF. In DNA, the CDR3 is TGCAGCGCCGGGACAGGAACCTACGAGCAGTACTTC.

The chain is built from TRBV6-5 and TRBJ1-5; possible D gene TRBD1, 6 bases. Germline V gene sequence: CDR1 MNHEY, CDR2 SVGAGI. Trimming left V 5 bases short and J 4 bases short, with 12 bases between. The CDR3 consists of 14 residues. The CDR3, as DNA: TGTGCCAGCAGTCCGTCTCAGGGGAATCAGCCCCAGCATTTT. Translating gives CASSPSQGNQPQHF.

The rearrangement uses TRBV6-1 and TRBJ2-7; tentative D call: TRBD2 (5 bases). The CDR3 sequence is 14 residues long. The germline V and J ends were trimmed by 4 bases and 4 bases, with 14 bases remaining between them. The germline CDR1 and CDR2 sequences are MNHNS and SASEGT. In DNA, the CDR3 is TGTGCCAGCAGTGGCACTAGACGTCCTTACGAGCAGTACTTC. Amino acids: CASSGTRRPYEQYF.

V usage is TRBV29-1 and J usage is TRBJ1-1; TRBD1 is a possible D gene (6 bases). Deletions cut 7 bases from V and 2 bases from J, with 14 bases between. The CDR3 has 13 amino acids. Germline lookup yields CDR1 SQVTM and CDR2 ANQGSEA. CDR3 sequence: CSAFPRGNTEAFF. The CDR3 DNA is TGCAGCGCCTTCCCCAGGGGCAACACTGAAGCTTTCTTT.

The chain uses TRBV9 and TRBJ1-4; possibly TRBD1 for D (5 bases). Germline V CDR1 and CDR2: SGDLS, YYNGEE. Deletions cut 0 bases from V and 7 bases from J, with 16 bases between. This CDR3 comprises 16 residues. CDR3 sequence reads: CASSVGGGWSSEKLFF. The CDR3 nucleotides are TGTGCCAGCAGCGTAGGCGGGGGATGGTCGAGTGAAAAACTGTTTTTT.

V and J are TRBV7-9 and TRBJ2-3, with a possible D match to TRBD1 (6 bases). Trimming cost V 5 bases and J 6 bases, with 18 bases left between them. In germline, CDR1 is SEHNR, CDR2 FQNEAQ (reference sequence). CDR3 length: 15 amino acids. CDR3 in DNA: TGTGCCAGCAGCCCAGGACTGGGGGCGTCCGATACGCAGTATTTT. It translates to CASSPGLGASDTQYF.

This clone appeared a few times. The J gene is TRBJ1-2, the V gene TRBV4-3; D ambiguous. The CDR3 covers 15 residues. From germline, CDR1 is LGHNA and CDR2 YSLEER. V dropped 0 bases and J dropped 2 bases, with 10 bases sitting between them. The CDR3: CASSQEIRQNYGYTF. The CDR3 region has the DNA TGCGCCAGCAGCCAAGAAATCCGCCAGAACTATGGCTACACCTTC.

The chain joins TRBV27 to TRBJ2-4; 11 nucleotides align to TRBD2. CDR1 MNHEY and CDR2 SMNVEV come from the germline V gene (reference sequence). V dropped 5 bases and J dropped 6; count of bases not matched to a gene: 3. The CDR3 runs to 14 residues. The DNA of the CDR3 is TGTGCCAGCAGTCCCGGGACTAGCGGAAACATTCAGTACTTC. Its translation: CASSPGTSGNIQYF.

This clone was found a few times. This chain connects TRBV28 to TRBJ2-2; 14 nucleotides align to TRBD2. The V and J ends lost 6 bases and 9 bases, in that order; junction bases with no gene match: 9. CDR1 is MDHEN, CDR2 SYDVKM, per germline. CDR3 length: 16 amino acids. CDR3 DNA sequence: TGTGCCAGCAGACCCGCCGGGACTAGCGGGAGATGGGAGCTGTTTTTT. Its protein product is CASRPAGTSGRWELFF.

The chain has TRBV5-1 and TRBJ1-2, with unresolved D. The CDR3 runs to 15 residues. V was pared by 1 base and J by 2 bases, with 12 bases between. CDR1 is SGHRS, CDR2 YFSETQ, per germline. The CDR3 DNA reads TGCGCCAGCAGCTTGCCCGAGGGAAACAACTATGGCTACACCTTC. Protein: CASSLPEGNNYGYTF.